This T cell receptor (beta chain) stems from a study of blood T cell repertoires in COVID-19. Enrolled through a virtual design, the participants were between roughly 18 and 90 years of age and came from roughly 22 US areas. Germline V gives CDR1 PRHDT, CDR2 FYEKMQ (reference sequence). J lost 2 bases, V lost 6 bases, and 10 bases had no gene match. The CDR3 sequence is 15 residues long. The data were produced by immunoSEQ multiplex PCR, yet TCRdb's version contains in-frame clones alone and is incomplete. The table has around 270,000 clones, about 90% seen once. This receptor was obtained from a woman in her thirties or forties who had been exposed to COVID-19. The sequenced sample consisted of PBMCs or T cells enriched from blood (not recorded which). V and J are TRBV13 and TRBJ2-7, with 7 positions matching TRBD1. The CDR3 DNA is TGTGCCAGCAGTTTAACAGGGACAGCAACCTACGAGCAGTACTTC. Protein: CASSLTGTATYEQYF.